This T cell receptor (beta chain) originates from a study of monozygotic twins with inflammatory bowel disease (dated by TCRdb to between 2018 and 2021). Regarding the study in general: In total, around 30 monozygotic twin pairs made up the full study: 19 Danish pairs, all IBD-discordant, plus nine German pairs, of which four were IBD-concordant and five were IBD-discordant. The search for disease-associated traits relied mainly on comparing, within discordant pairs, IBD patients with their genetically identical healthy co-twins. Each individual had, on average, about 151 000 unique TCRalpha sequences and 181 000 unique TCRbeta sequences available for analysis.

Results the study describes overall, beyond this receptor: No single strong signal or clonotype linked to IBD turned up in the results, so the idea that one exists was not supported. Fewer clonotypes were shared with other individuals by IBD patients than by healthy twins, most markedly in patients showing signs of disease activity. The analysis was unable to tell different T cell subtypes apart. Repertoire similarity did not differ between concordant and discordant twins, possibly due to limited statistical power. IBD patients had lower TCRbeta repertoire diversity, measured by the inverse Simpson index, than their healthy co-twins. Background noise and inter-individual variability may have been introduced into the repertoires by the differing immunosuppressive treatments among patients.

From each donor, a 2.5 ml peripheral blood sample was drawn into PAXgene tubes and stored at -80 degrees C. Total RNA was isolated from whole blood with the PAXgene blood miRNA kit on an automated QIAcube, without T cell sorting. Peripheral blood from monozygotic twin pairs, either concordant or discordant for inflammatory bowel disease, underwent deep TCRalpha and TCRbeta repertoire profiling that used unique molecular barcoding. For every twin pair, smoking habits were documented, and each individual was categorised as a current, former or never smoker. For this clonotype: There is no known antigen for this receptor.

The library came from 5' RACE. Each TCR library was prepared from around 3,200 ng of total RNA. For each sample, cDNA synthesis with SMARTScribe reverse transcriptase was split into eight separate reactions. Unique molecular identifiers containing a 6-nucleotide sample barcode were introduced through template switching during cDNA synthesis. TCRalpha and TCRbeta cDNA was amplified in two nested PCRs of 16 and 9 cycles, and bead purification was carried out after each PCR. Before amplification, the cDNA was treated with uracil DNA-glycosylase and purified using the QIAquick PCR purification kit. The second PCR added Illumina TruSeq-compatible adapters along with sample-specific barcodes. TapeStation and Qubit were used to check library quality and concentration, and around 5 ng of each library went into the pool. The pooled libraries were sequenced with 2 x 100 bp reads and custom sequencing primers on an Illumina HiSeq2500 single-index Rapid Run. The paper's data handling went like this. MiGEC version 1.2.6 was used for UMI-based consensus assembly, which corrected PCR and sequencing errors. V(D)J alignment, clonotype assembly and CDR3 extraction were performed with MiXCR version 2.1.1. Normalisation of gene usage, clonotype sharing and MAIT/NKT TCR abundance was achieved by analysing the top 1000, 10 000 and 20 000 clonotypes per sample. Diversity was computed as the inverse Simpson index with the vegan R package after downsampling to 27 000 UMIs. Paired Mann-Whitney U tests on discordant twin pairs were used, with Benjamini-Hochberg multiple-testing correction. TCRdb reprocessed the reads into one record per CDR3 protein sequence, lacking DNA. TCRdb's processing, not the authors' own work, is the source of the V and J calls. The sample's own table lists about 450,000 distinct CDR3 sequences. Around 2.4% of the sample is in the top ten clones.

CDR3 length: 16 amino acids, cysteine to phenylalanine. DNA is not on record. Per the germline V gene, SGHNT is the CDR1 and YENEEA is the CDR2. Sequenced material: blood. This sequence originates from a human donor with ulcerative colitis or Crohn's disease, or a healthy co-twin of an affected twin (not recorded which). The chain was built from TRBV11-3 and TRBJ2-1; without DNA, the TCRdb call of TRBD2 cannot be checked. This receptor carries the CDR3 CASSWGIAGEGNEQFF. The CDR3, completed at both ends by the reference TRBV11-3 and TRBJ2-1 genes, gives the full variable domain EAGVVQSPRYKIIEKKQPVAFWCNPISGHNTLYWYLQNLGQGPELLIRYENEEAVDDSQLPKDRFSAERLKGVDSTLKIQPAELGDSAVYLCASSWGIAGEGNEQFFGPGTRLTVL.